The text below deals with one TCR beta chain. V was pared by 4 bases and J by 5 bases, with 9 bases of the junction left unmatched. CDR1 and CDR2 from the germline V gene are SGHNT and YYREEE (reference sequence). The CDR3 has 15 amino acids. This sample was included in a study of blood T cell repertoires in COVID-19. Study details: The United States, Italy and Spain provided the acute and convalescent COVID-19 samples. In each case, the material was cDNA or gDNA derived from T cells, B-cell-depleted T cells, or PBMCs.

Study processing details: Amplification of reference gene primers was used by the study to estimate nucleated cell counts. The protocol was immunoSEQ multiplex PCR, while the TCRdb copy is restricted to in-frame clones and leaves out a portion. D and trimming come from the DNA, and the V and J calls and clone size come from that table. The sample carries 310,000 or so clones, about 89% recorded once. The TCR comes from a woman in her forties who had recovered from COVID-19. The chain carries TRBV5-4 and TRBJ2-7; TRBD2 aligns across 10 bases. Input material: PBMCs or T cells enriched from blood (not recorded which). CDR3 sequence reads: CASSTPPSGSNEQYF. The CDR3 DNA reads TGTGCCAGCAGCACCCCCCCTAGCGGGAGCAACGAGCAGTACTTC.